These 16 T cell receptor beta chains came from one sample sequenced in a study of blood T cell repertoires in COVID-19. Produced via immunoSEQ multiplex PCR; TCRdb's table is partial and in-frame only. Of roughly 230,000 clones detected, 82% appear once; the ten largest clones hold approximately 3.6%. The sequenced sample consisted of PBMCs or T cells enriched from blood (not recorded which). These receptor sequences come from a woman between 55 and 75 years old who had recovered from COVID-19.

V is TRBV25-1 and J is TRBJ2-1; possible D gene TRBD2, 5 bases. This CDR3 has 13 residues. In germline, CDR1 is MGHDK, CDR2 SYGVNS. V lost 3 bases and J lost 6, with 9 bases in between. The chain's CDR3 is CASSDRGSNEQFF. CDR3 nucleotides: TGTGCCAGCAGTGACCGGGGTTCCAATGAGCAGTTCTTC.

Only a few counts were recorded for this clone. The chain carries TRBV4-2 and TRBJ1-6; D might be TRBD1 (5 bases). The CDR3 is made up of 16 amino acids. Between the trimmed V and J ends, which lost 2 bases and 8 bases, there was a span of 16 bases. CDR1 LGHNA and CDR2 YNFKEQ come from the germline V gene. The CDR3 spells CASSQSPSTRDSPLHF. CDR3 coding DNA: TGTGCCAGCAGCCAATCGCCATCAACCAGGGATTCACCCCTCCACTTT.

The rearrangement links TRBV5-1 to TRBJ2-1; 7 bases line up with TRBD2. V dropped 4 bases and J dropped 2; count of bases not matched to a gene: 6. There are 15 residues in the CDR3. Germline lookup yields CDR1 SGHRS and CDR2 YFSETQ. The DNA for the CDR3 is TGCGCCAGCAGCCCTGGACTAGGAACCTACAATGAGCAGTTCTTC. Residues: CASSPGLGTYNEQFF. Supplemented by reference TRBV5-1 and TRBJ2-1, the full variable domain reads KAGVTQTPRYLIKTRGQQVTLSCSPISGHRSVSWYQQTPGQGLQFLFEYFSETQRNKGNFPGRFSGRQFSNSRSEMNVSTLELGDSALYLCASSPGLGTYNEQFFGPGTRLTVL.

The gene calls are TRBV6-2 or TRBV6-3 and TRBJ2-7; D is possibly TRBD1 (5 bases). Germline V CDR1 and CDR2: MNHEY, SVGEGT. The CDR3 extends over 13 amino acids. Trimming left V 3 bases short and J 2 bases short, with 8 bases between. The chain's CDR3 is CASSYQGTYEQYF. The DNA for the CDR3 is TGTGCCAGCAGTTATCAGGGAACCTACGAGCAGTACTTC.

This clone was observed a handful of times. V and J are TRBV6-2 or TRBV6-3 and TRBJ2-2, with D maybe TRBD1 (6 bases). The germline V gene has CDR1 MNHEY and CDR2 SVGEGT. The CDR3 contains 14 residues. With 4 bases removed from V and 4 bases from J, the gap between germline ends came to 10 bases. In nucleotides, the CDR3 is TGTGCCAGCAGTTTTCAACAGGGCACCGGGGAGCTGTTTTTT. Translation gives CASSFQQGTGELFF.

The chain has TRBV29-1 and TRBJ2-7; possibly TRBD2 for D (6 bases). Between the trimmed V and J ends, which lost 4 bases and 3 bases, there was a span of 13 bases. Germline V gene sequence: CDR1 SQVTM, CDR2 ANQGSEA. The CDR3 loop spans 13 amino acids. The CDR3 DNA reads as TGCAGCGTTGGCCTTAGCGGTGACTACGAGCAGTACTTC. It specifies CSVGLSGDYEQYF.

Here the CDR3 DNA reads TGTGCCAGCAGCGACTTACAGGGGGGCAACTATGGCTACACCTTC. This codes for CASSDLQGGNYGYTF. This sequence joins TRBV6-5 and TRBJ1-2; the match to TRBD1 covers 8 bases. V dropped 6 bases and J dropped 2; count of bases not matched to a gene: 8. Germline CDR1 and CDR2: MNHEY and SVGAGI. The CDR3 sequence is 15 residues long.

The chain links TRBV6-5 to TRBJ1-1; D remains ambiguous. Germline values: CDR1 MNHEY, CDR2 SVGAGI. V was clipped by 7 bases and J by 4 bases, with 13 bases between them. The CDR3 totals 13 residues. The CDR3: CASTNGRATEAFF. The CDR3 DNA follows: TGTGCCAGCACCAACGGGAGGGCCACTGAAGCTTTCTTT.

The chain combines TRBV10-1 with TRBJ2-7; maybe TRBD1 (6 bases). The CDR3 is 17 residues long. In germline, CDR1 is WNHNN, CDR2 SYGVQD (reference sequence). Trimming pared 0 bases from V and 5 bases from J, leaving 20 bases between. The CDR3 sequence: CASSESGTSSGLDEQYF. The CDR3 DNA is TGCGCCAGCAGTGAGTCCGGGACATCCTCGGGCCTAGACGAGCAGTACTTC.

This clone was found many times. The chain combines TRBV4-1 with TRBJ1-2; 7 bases fit TRBD1. V trimming: 4 bases; J trimming: 0 bases; junction bases outside the gene matches: 23. The CDR3 covers 21 residues. Per germline, CDR1 MGHRA and CDR2 YSYEKL. DNA of the CDR3: TGCGCCAGCAGCCCCCAACCTTACTTCAGGGGGTATAGAAGGGCTAACTATGGCTACACCTTC. Translation: CASSPQPYFRGYRRANYGYTF.

V is TRBV2 and J is TRBJ1-1; D gene unclear. The CDR3 runs to 15 residues. CDR1 SNHLY and CDR2 FYNNEI come from the germline V gene. V gave up 5 bases and J gave up 2 bases, with 15 bases separating them. The CDR3 reads CASSLRGFGNTEAFF. The CDR3 bases are TGTGCCAGCAGTTTGCGGGGATTTGGCAACACTGAAGCTTTCTTT.

This clone appeared a single time. J is TRBJ2-1 and V is TRBV5-1, with a tentative D call TRBD1 (5 bases). This CDR3 comprises 13 residues. Germline CDR1 and CDR2: SGHRS and YFSETQ. The V end lost 1 base, the J end lost 7 bases, and 9 bases lay between the germline ends. CDR3 DNA: TGCGCCAGCAGCTTGCTGGGGCCGAATGAGCAGTTCTTC. Translated, it gives CASSLLGPNEQFF.

The V and J genes are TRBV20-1 and TRBJ2-5; 7 bases fit TRBD1. CDR3 length equals 14 residues. V shed 3 bases, J shed 6 bases, and the junction held 10 bases outside the gene matches. Per germline, CDR1 DFQATT and CDR2 SNEGSKA (reference sequence). The CDR3 coding sequence is TGCAGTGCTAGTTTGCCAACAGGGGAGAAGACCCAGTACTTC. This translates into CSASLPTGEKTQYF.

The V gene is TRBV25-1, the J gene TRBJ1-2; 10 bases agree with TRBD1. Germline V gene data show CDR1 as MGHDK and CDR2 as SYGVNS. The CDR3 loop spans 16 amino acids. With V trimmed by 2 bases and J by 1 base, 4 bases remained unmatched. The CDR3 DNA is TGTGCCAGCAGTGAAGCCGGGACAGGGGTTAACTATGGCTACACCTTC. Amino acid sequence: CASSEAGTGVNYGYTF.

This chain joins TRBV12-5 and TRBJ2-3; 11 bases fit TRBD2. Germline V gene lookup returns CDR1 LGHNT and CDR2 FRNRAP. The CDR3 sequence is 16 residues long. The V and J ends lost 6 bases and 3 bases, in that order; junction bases with no gene match: 8. Here the CDR3 DNA reads TGTGCTAGTGGCCGATTAGCGGGAGGGAGTACAGATACGCAGTATTTT. Translated, it gives CASGRLAGGSTDTQYF.

The chain recombines TRBV7-3 with TRBJ2-2; the D gene is possibly TRBD2 (6 bases). The V and J ends lost 7 bases and 4 bases respectively, with 19 bases between them. The germline V gene encodes CDR1 SGHTA and CDR2 FQGTGA. The length of the CDR3 is 16 residues. CDR3 protein: CASNPGTSGPTGELFF. As DNA, the CDR3 is TGTGCCAGCAACCCCGGGACTTCAGGCCCCACCGGGGAGCTGTTTTTT.